This T cell receptor beta chain was sequenced in a study of blood T cells in healthy people across ages. General study results and limits: Nothing was known about donor CMV status, and this possibly confounded expanded clonotype changes.

Concerning this clonotype: Its specificity is not known.

A second PCR, run for roughly 6 to 11 cycles, used a sample-barcoded 5' primer plus a J-beta primer mix. The authors tagged each cDNA molecule using a template-switch adaptor with 12 random nucleotides. MiXCR, run by TCRdb on the 5' RACE reads, gives a single entry per CDR3 protein. Of hundreds of thousands of distinct CDR3 sequences in the sample, over 45% were seen once. The CDR3 has 15 amino acids. The germline CDR1 and CDR2 sequences are SGHTA and FQGNSA. The receptor comes from a woman aged 60 to 75 in good health. The V gene is TRBV7-2, the J gene TRBJ2-7; unclear D gene. The J call may be incorrect, as the DNA end agrees better with TRBJ2-1. Sequenced material: blood. The CDR3 spells CASSLAMWSSHEQFF. The DNA for the CDR3 is TGTGCCAGCAGCTTAGCGATGTGGAGTAGTCATGAGCAGTTCTTC.